This TCR beta chain was sequenced during a study of cytomegalovirus exposure and HLA in healthy donors. The CDR3 covers 15 residues. From germline, CDR1 is SGHTA and CDR2 FQGTGA. V gave up 5 bases and J gave up 5 bases; unmatched junction bases: 5. Study results and limitations: Researchers catalogued under 200 TCR beta chains as cytomegalovirus-associated.

A remark on this clone: Its antigen is not identified.

PCR employed 60 Vbeta and 13 Jbeta primers. Profiled with immunoSEQ multiplex PCR; TCRdb holds only in-frame clones, not every one. The sample lists 150,000 to 200,000 clones; about four fifths were seen once. This sequence joins TRBV7-3 and TRBJ2-1, with 11 bases that match TRBD2. This TCR was sampled from a man aged 25-45 years in good health and CMV-seropositive. Sequencing was performed on PBMCs. The CDR3 protein is CASSPKGLADNEQFF. Written as DNA, the CDR3 is TGTGCCAGCAGCCCAAAGGGACTAGCGGACAATGAGCAGTTCTTC.